Below are 17 T cell receptor beta chains sequenced from a single sample in a study of T-cell reconstitution after alpha-beta-depleted transplantation in children. Unique molecular identifiers were built into the TCRbeta library. TCRdb redid the calling of the PCR reads with MiXCR, one entry per CDR3 protein. The sample lists nearly 550,000 distinct CDR3 sequences; 15% to 20% were seen once. The source material was PBMCs from the stem cell graft donor, sampled from the stem cell graft. The receptors here all came from a human donor who donated a stem cell graft to a child with acute lymphoblastic leukemia.

This clonotype was recorded a few times. The chain joins TRBV7-6 to TRBJ2-6; D is unclear. V was cut by 0 bases and J by 3 bases, with 3 bases left in between. The CDR3 has 14 residues. Germline V CDR1 and CDR2: SGHVS, FNYEAQ. The CDR3: CASSLAGGANVLTF. The CDR3 DNA is TGTGCCAGCAGCTTAGCAGGTGGGGCCAACGTCCTGACTTTC.

The chain is built from TRBV5-6 and TRBJ2-2; no clear D. The V end lost 1 base, the J end lost 0 bases, and 7 bases lay between the germline ends. This CDR3 has 15 residues. From germline, CDR1 is SGHDT and CDR2 YYEEEE. Written as DNA, the CDR3 is TGTGCCAGCAGCTTGCGGATCTCGAACACCGGGGAGCTGTTTTTT. Its protein is CASSLRISNTGELFF. The whole variable domain, remainder taken from reference TRBV5-6 and TRBJ2-2, is DAGVTQSPTHLIKTRGQQVTLRCSPKSGHDTVSWYQQALGQGPQFIFQYYEEEERQRGNFPDRFSGHQFPNYSSELNVNALLLGDSALYLCASSLRISNTGELFFGEGSRLTVL.

The genes are TRBV6-1 and TRBJ2-1; 7 bases fit TRBD1. With V trimmed by 6 bases and J by 3 bases, 5 bases remained unmatched. Germline V lookup: CDR1 MNHNS, CDR2 SASEGT. CDR3 length: 14 amino acids. This CDR3 reads CASSPRGIYNEQFF. The CDR3 DNA reads TGTGCCAGCAGCCCCAGGGGGATCTACAATGAGCAGTTCTTC.

The V gene is TRBV5-1, the J gene TRBJ2-5, with D possibly TRBD2 on 6 matching bases. Germline V gene sequence: CDR1 SGHRS, CDR2 YFSETQ. The CDR3 has 15 residues. V was pared by 0 bases and J by 4 bases, with 13 bases between. The DNA of the CDR3 is TGCGCCAGCAGCTTGGAACGGGAGAGGAGAGAGACCCAGTACTTC. This codes for CASSLERERRETQYF.

The V gene is TRBV6-5, the J gene TRBJ2-3; D is uncertain. The V gene's germline CDR1 is MNHEY and CDR2 SVGAGI. The V gene lost 2 bases and the J gene lost 4 bases, with 7 bases spanning the gap. This CDR3 comprises 13 residues. DNA for the CDR3: TGTGCCAGCAGTTACAGGGAAGCAGATACGCAGTATTTT. It encodes CASSYREADTQYF.

The chain is built from TRBV27 and TRBJ1-1, with D maybe TRBD1 (5 bases). The V and J ends lost 10 bases and 4 bases respectively, with 22 bases between them. This CDR3 region has 15 residues. Looked up from germline, CDR1 is MNHEY and CDR2 is SMNVEV (reference sequence). CDR3 DNA: TGTGCCACCAAATCGACAGTGGCATTGGGCACTGAAGCTTTCTTT. Protein sequence: CATKSTVALGTEAFF.

This clonotype has more than one count but fewer than ten. CDR3 coding DNA: TGTGCCAGCTCACCAATTTCCTACAATGAGCAGTTCTTC. It codes for CASSPISYNEQFF. V is TRBV18 and J is TRBJ2-1; no clear D. Germline V gives CDR1 KGHSH, CDR2 LQKENI. CDR3 length: 13 residues. V was shortened by 2 bases and J by 1 base, with 3 bases between the two germline ends.

The chain couples TRBV18 to TRBJ2-5; unclear D gene. From germline, CDR1 is KGHSH and CDR2 LQKENI. V was cut by 1 base and J by 1 base, with 7 bases left in between. This CDR3 spans 14 amino acids. The CDR3 loop reads CASSPLPTQETQYF. The CDR3 bases are TGTGCCAGCTCACCACTCCCCACCCAAGAGACCCAGTACTTC. Filled out from reference TRBV18 and TRBJ2-5, the complete variable domain reads NAGVMQNPRHLVRRRGQEARLRCSPMKGHSHVYWYRQLPEEGLKFMVYLQKENIIDESGMPKERFSAEFPKEGPSILRIQQVVRGDSAAYFCASSPLPTQETQYFGPGTRLLVL.

The V and J genes are TRBV5-1 and TRBJ2-3; 11 bases align to TRBD2. In germline, CDR1 is SGHRS, CDR2 YFSETQ. The CDR3 is 17 residues long. V dropped 4 bases and J dropped 0; count of bases not matched to a gene: 7. CDR3 residues: CASSRRIAGGSTDTQYF. The CDR3 DNA reads as TGCGCCAGCAGCCGCAGAATAGCGGGAGGGAGCACAGATACGCAGTATTTT. The full variable domain, with the rest looked up from reference TRBV5-1 and TRBJ2-3, is KAGVTQTPRYLIKTRGQQVTLSCSPISGHRSVSWYQQTPGQGLQFLFEYFSETQRNKGNFPGRFSGRQFSNSRSEMNVSTLELGDSALYLCASSRRIAGGSTDTQYFGPGTRLTVL.

This chain joins TRBV24-1 and TRBJ2-1; D ambiguous. This CDR3 contains 13 residues. V lost 0 bases to trimming and J lost 7 bases, with 6 bases between them. CDR1 and CDR2 from the germline V gene are KGHDR and SFDVKD. This CDR3 reads CATSDLTGNEQFF. The CDR3 DNA reads TGTGCCACCAGTGATTTGACCGGGAATGAGCAGTTCTTC.

This clonotype was seen only a few times. The chain's CDR3 is CASSFQGWGSYTF. The CDR3 nucleotides are TGTGCCAGCAGTTTTCAAGGGTGGGGAAGCTACACCTTC. The gene calls are TRBV27 and TRBJ1-2; no firm D call. Trimming pared 3 bases from V and 9 bases from J, leaving 14 bases between. This CDR3 region has 13 residues. Germline-derived CDR1 and CDR2 are MNHEY and SMNVEV (reference sequence).

The chain recombines TRBV7-6 with TRBJ2-7; 7 positions agree with TRBD1. Looked up from germline, CDR1 is SGHVS and CDR2 is FNYEAQ. V shed 2 bases, J shed 0 bases, and the junction held 7 bases outside the gene matches. The CDR3 extends over 16 amino acids. For the CDR3, the DNA is TGTGCCAGCAGCTTACTCGGACAGGCCACCTCCTACGAGCAGTACTTC. Translated, it gives CASSLLGQATSYEQYF.

The gene calls are TRBV18 and TRBJ2-3; D ambiguous. The V end was cut by 0 bases, the J end by 4 bases, with 5 bases between. The CDR3 loop spans 13 amino acids. In germline, CDR1 is KGHSH, CDR2 LQKENI. The CDR3 nucleotides are TGTGCCAGCTCACCACCGATGTCAGATACGCAGTATTTT. Protein product: CASSPPMSDTQYF.

This clonotype was detected a few times. The genes are TRBV6-1 and TRBJ2-1; D gene uncertain. V was trimmed by 5 bases and J by 5 bases, leaving 10 bases between them. The CDR3 is 13 residues long. Germline values: CDR1 MNHNS, CDR2 SASEGT. DNA of the CDR3: TGTGCCAGCAGTCCTTACGAGGACAATGAGCAGTTCTTC. Its translation is CASSPYEDNEQFF.

This chain connects TRBV5-1 to TRBJ2-1; D not resolved. The CDR3 has 15 residues. The germline gives CDR1 SGHRS, CDR2 YFSETQ. V was cut by 0 bases and J by 3 bases, with 10 bases left in between. CDR3 sequence (DNA): TGCGCCAGCAGCTTGGCGGACGGGTTCTACAATGAGCAGTTCTTC. Its translation: CASSLADGFYNEQFF. Using reference TRBV5-1 and TRBJ2-1 for the parts outside the CDR3, the full variable domain is KAGVTQTPRYLIKTRGQQVTLSCSPISGHRSVSWYQQTPGQGLQFLFEYFSETQRNKGNFPGRFSGRQFSNSRSEMNVSTLELGDSALYLCASSLADGFYNEQFFGPGTRLTVL.

The sample holds a few counts of this clonotype. V usage is TRBV4-1 and J usage is TRBJ1-4; no clear D gene. This CDR3 region has 15 residues. Germline CDR1 is MGHRA and CDR2 is YSYEKL. Trimming pared 5 bases from V and 7 bases from J, leaving 17 bases between. The CDR3 sequence is CASSGSVESPEKLFF. CDR3 nucleotides: TGCGCCAGCAGCGGATCAGTGGAATCTCCTGAAAAACTGTTTTTT.

The rearrangement links TRBV3-1 to TRBJ2-4, with D uncertain. Germline CDR1 reads LGHDT; CDR2 reads YNNKEL (reference sequence). The CDR3 totals 15 residues. V dropped 3 bases and J dropped 8 bases, with 17 bases sitting between them. CDR3 DNA: TGTGCCAGCAGCCACAGGATTCCAGGCCGGGACATTCAGTACTTC. Translating gives CASSHRIPGRDIQYF.